This passage covers 25 T cell receptor beta chains from one sample sequenced in a study of identical twins. TCRdb analysed the 5' RACE reads with MiXCR anew, one entry per CDR3 protein. Counted here are roughly 770,000 distinct CDR3 sequences, 18% occurring once; the ten biggest clones make up around 13%. A further study also used this sample, focusing on T cells expressing NK-cell markers.

The specimen was PBMCs. The source of these receptors is a woman aged 18-29 years in good health.

This clonotype came up once. CDR3 nucleotide sequence: TGCAGCGTCCGACAGGGGGGCGAGCAGTACTTC. This gives the protein CSVRQGGEQYF. The chain joins TRBV29-1 to TRBJ2-7; TRBD1 matches 9 bases. There are 11 residues in the CDR3. Germline V gene data show CDR1 as SQVTM and CDR2 as ANQGSEA. V lost 6 bases to trimming and J lost 6 bases; unmatched junction nucleotides: 3.

This clonotype occurred a few times. This chain links TRBV6-5 with TRBJ2-3; D is undetermined. Between the trimmed V and J ends, which lost 2 bases and 2 bases, there was a span of 14 bases. CDR1 MNHEY and CDR2 SVGAGI come from the germline V gene. The CDR3 is made up of 16 amino acids. The CDR3 DNA reads as TGTGCCAGCAGTTACGGTCTGGGGAAGCACACAGATACGCAGTATTTT. It encodes CASSYGLGKHTDTQYF.

The chain employs TRBV12-3 or TRBV12-4 and TRBJ2-1, with 9 positions matching TRBD2. The length of the CDR3 is 12 residues. J gave up 12 bases and V 7 bases, and 7 bases lay outside the gene matches. The CDR3 reads CASTEGLALQFF. The CDR3 DNA follows: TGTGCCAGCACTGAGGGACTAGCCCTGCAGTTCTTC.

The CDR3 spells CASSPGDRPYGYTF. Written as DNA, the CDR3 is TGTGCCAGCAGCCCCGGGGACAGGCCCTATGGCTACACCTTC. This chain joins TRBV7-2 and TRBJ1-2, with TRBD1 identical over 8 bases. CDR1 is SGHTA and CDR2 is FQGNSA in the germline V gene. This CDR3 has 14 amino acids. After removal of 5 bases from V and 4 bases from J, the junction contained 6 bases not matched to a gene.

The chain combines TRBV12-3 or TRBV12-4 with TRBJ2-5; D ambiguous. The ends were cut back, 5 bases at V and 6 bases at J, with 16 bases in the middle. This CDR3 spans 14 amino acids. CDR3 sequence (DNA): TGTGCCAGCAGTCTAATCGGTCTACTGAAGACCCAGTACTTC. Its translation is CASSLIGLLKTQYF.

There are a few counts of this clonotype. This sequence joins TRBV11-2 and TRBJ2-7; the match to TRBD2 covers 15 bases. Germline loops: CDR1 SGHAT, CDR2 FQNNGV. The CDR3 is 19 amino acids. V lost 0 bases to trimming and J lost 2 bases; unmatched junction nucleotides: 8. In nucleotides, the CDR3 is TGTGCCAGCAGCTTAGATCCTGGGACTAGCGGGAGGTCGACCTACGAGCAGTACTTC. Translation: CASSLDPGTSGRSTYEQYF.

This chain uses TRBV7-2 with TRBJ2-2, with D maybe TRBD2 (6 bases). The CDR3 is 17 residues long. The V end was cut by 1 base, the J end by 2 bases, with 14 bases between. Looked up from germline, CDR1 is SGHTA and CDR2 is FQGNSA. Written as DNA, the CDR3 is TGTGCCAGCAGCTTAGTCGGGAGTACAATCAACACCGGGGAGCTGTTTTTT. Protein product: CASSLVGSTINTGELFF.

The V and J genes are TRBV5-1 and TRBJ1-2; 7 bases fit TRBD1. V gave up 4 bases and J gave up 6 bases; unmatched junction bases: 3. The CDR3 runs to 12 residues. Germline CDR1 SGHRS, CDR2 YFSETQ. The CDR3 bases are TGCGCCAGCAGCGTAGACAGGGATGGCTACACCTTC. Residues: CASSVDRDGYTF.

This clonotype was observed a handful of times. This sequence joins TRBV4-3 and TRBJ2-7; D is possibly TRBD1 (6 bases). From germline, CDR1 is LGHNA and CDR2 YSLEER. Trimming took 1 base from V and 3 from J, leaving 13 bases between them. CDR3 size: 15 residues. This CDR3 reads CASSQAGQGFYEQYF. The CDR3 DNA reads as TGCGCCAGCAGCCAAGCGGGGCAGGGGTTCTACGAGCAGTACTTC.

In this sample, this clonotype turned up a few times. The chain links TRBV12-3 or TRBV12-4 to TRBJ1-1; D gene uncertain. This CDR3 comprises 12 residues. Trimming removed 5 bases from V and 5 bases from J, with 9 bases in between. CDR3 sequence reads: CASSVGRTEAFF. CDR3 coding DNA: TGTGCCAGCAGTGTGGGGAGGACTGAAGCTTTCTTT.

The V gene is TRBV29-1, the J gene TRBJ2-7, with D perhaps matching TRBD2 (5 bases). Germline CDR1 reads SQVTM; CDR2 reads ANQGSEA. V gave up 6 bases and J gave up 5 bases, with 17 bases separating them. The CDR3 contains 13 residues. The CDR3 nucleotides are TGCAGCGTGAAATCCTACACGAGGGACGAGCAGTACTTC. It yields the protein CSVKSYTRDEQYF.

The chain recombines TRBV3-1 with TRBJ2-3; D uncertain. V was shortened by 1 base and J by 6 bases, with 17 bases between the two germline ends. Germline V gives CDR1 LGHDT, CDR2 YNNKEL (reference sequence). The CDR3 has 16 residues. The CDR3 coding sequence is TGTGCCAGCAGCCAAGCCGGCCCGACGTCGAGGGATACGCAGTATTTT. Translating it yields CASSQAGPTSRDTQYF.

This clonotype has a count of ten or more. CDR3 in amino acids: CASSQAPTVVTFF. The CDR3 bases are TGCGCCAGCAGCCAGGCGCCGACAGTTGTGACTTTCTTT. V and J are TRBV4-3 and TRBJ1-1; D perhaps matches TRBD1 (5 bases). Germline V gene lookup returns CDR1 LGHNA and CDR2 YSLEER. The CDR3 has 13 amino acids. V lost 3 bases and J 12 bases, leaving 17 bases between the germline ends.

The V call is TRBV30, the J call TRBJ1-1, with D unclear. Germline-derived CDR1 and CDR2 are GTSNPN and SVGIG (reference sequence). Trimming removed 0 bases from V and 4 bases from J, with 15 bases in between. This CDR3 is built from 15 residues. CDR3 DNA: TGTGCCTGGAGTGTTGAGGGCACCGGAGGCACTGAAGCTTTCTTT. Translation: CAWSVEGTGGTEAFF.

Here the CDR3 reads CSASDQLARGYNEQFF. The CDR3 nucleotides are TGCAGTGCTTCTGATCAACTAGCGCGGGGGTACAATGAGCAGTTCTTC. The chain recombines TRBV20-1 with TRBJ2-1, with 7 bases that match TRBD2. The CDR3 totals 16 residues. The ends lost 5 bases at V and 4 bases at J; junction bases unmatched: 14. CDR1 is DFQATT, CDR2 SNEGSKA, per germline (reference sequence).

This sequence joins TRBV20-1 and TRBJ2-3, with TRBD2 matching 12 bases. This CDR3 contains 14 residues. V shed 6 bases, J shed 4 bases, and the junction held 5 bases outside the gene matches. Per germline, CDR1 DFQATT and CDR2 SNEGSKA (reference sequence). The CDR3 here is CSAPTSGRPDTQYF. In nucleotides, the CDR3 is TGCAGTGCCCCGACTAGCGGGAGACCAGATACGCAGTATTTT.

This clonotype has more than one count but fewer than ten. V gene TRBV6-1 combines with J gene TRBJ2-7; D is perhaps TRBD2 (7 bases). Germline V CDR1 and CDR2: MNHNS, SASEGT. The CDR3 has 15 residues. Trimming shortened V by 11 bases and J by 0 bases, and 20 bases separated the two germline ends. The CDR3 is CAPGGVQGISYEQYF. The CDR3 nucleotides are TGTGCCCCTGGGGGGGTACAGGGAATCTCCTACGAGCAGTACTTC.

The V call is TRBV29-1, the J call TRBJ2-5, with D perhaps matching TRBD1 or TRBD2 (5 bases each). The CDR3 loop spans 12 amino acids. Looked up from germline, CDR1 is SQVTM and CDR2 is ANQGSEA. V lost 4 bases and J lost 5, with 11 bases in between. The CDR3 DNA reads TGCAGCGTTGTGAGGGGTAGGGAGACCCAGTACTTC. It yields the protein CSVVRGRETQYF.

The V and J genes are TRBV6-1 and TRBJ2-1, with unresolved D. Germline CDR1 reads MNHNS; CDR2 reads SASEGT. Deletions cut 6 bases from V and 1 base from J, with 10 bases between. The CDR3 runs to 14 residues. The CDR3 sequence is CASSLMGSYNEQFF. The CDR3 nucleotides are TGTGCCAGCAGCCTGATGGGTTCCTACAATGAGCAGTTCTTC.

This clonotype has ten or more counts. The chain employs TRBV12-3 or TRBV12-4 and TRBJ2-3, with 8 bases lining up with TRBD2. The trim removed 5 bases at V and 1 base at J, leaving 5 bases unmatched. This CDR3 is built from 15 residues. CDR3 amino acids: CASSPRAGGTDTQYF. Written as DNA, the CDR3 is TGTGCCAGCAGTCCCCGAGCGGGAGGCACAGATACGCAGTATTTT.

This chain uses TRBV29-1 with TRBJ1-1; D is perhaps TRBD1 (5 bases). The CDR3 loop spans 13 amino acids. V was pared by 4 bases and J by 3 bases, with 12 bases between. Looked up from germline, CDR1 is SQVTM and CDR2 is ANQGSEA. The CDR3 region has the DNA TGCAGCGTTGTGAGGGACTTATACACTGAAGCTTTCTTT. As protein: CSVVRDLYTEAFF.

This clonotype occurred a few times. The rearrangement uses TRBV6-2 or TRBV6-3 and TRBJ2-3; the match to TRBD2 covers 9 bases. With 4 bases clipped from V and 6 bases from J, the junction kept 11 bases outside the gene matches. Germline CDR1 reads MNHEY; CDR2 reads SVGEGT. The length of the CDR3 is 16 residues. The CDR3 bases are TGTGCCAGCAGTTCTCCGATAGCGGGAGCCGTTGATACGCAGTATTTT. This encodes CASSSPIAGAVDTQYF.

This sequence joins TRBV11-2 and TRBJ2-2; 13 bases map to TRBD2. Trimming removed 7 bases from V and 0 bases from J; junction bases left unmatched: 5. The length of the CDR3 is 17 residues. Germline CDR1 SGHAT, CDR2 FQNNGV. In DNA, the CDR3 is TGTGCCAGCACCCCGACTAGCGGGGGGACGAACACCGGGGAGCTGTTTTTT. As protein: CASTPTSGGTNTGELFF.

This clonotype was counted a few times. The chain recombines TRBV7-6 with TRBJ1-5; D not certain. This CDR3 contains 15 residues. From germline, CDR1 is SGHVS and CDR2 FNYEAQ. Trimming removed 5 bases from V and 7 bases from J, with 18 bases in between. CDR3 sequence (DNA): TGTGCCAGCAGCCCCGACGGGAAGAATGGGCAGCCCCAGCATTTT. This codes for CASSPDGKNGQPQHF.

The chain couples TRBV6-4 to TRBJ1-1; no definite D call. Trimming left V 6 bases short and J 2 bases short, with 10 bases between. Germline values: CDR1 MRHNA, CDR2 SNTAGT. This CDR3 spans 13 amino acids. CDR3 sequence: CASSRTTNTEAFF. The CDR3 DNA reads as TGTGCCAGCAGCCGAACTACCAACACTGAAGCTTTCTTT.